The present T cell receptor (beta chain) was sequenced within a study of cytomegalovirus exposure and HLA in healthy donors. J gave up 9 bases and V 3 bases, and 6 bases lay outside the gene matches. The CDR3 spans 15 residues. Germline V gene lookup returns CDR1 SGHTA and CDR2 FQGNSA. Donors were ostensibly healthy at sampling, although undocumented immune exposures were probable. The PCR employed 60 Vbeta primers together with 13 Jbeta primers. Clones were read by immunoSEQ multiplex PCR, and TCRdb kept only the in-frame ones, dropping some. The profile covers more than 85,000 clones, with 60% to 80% appearing a single time and 9.6% taken by the ten largest.

The sample taken for sequencing was PBMCs. This sequence was found in a male donor in good health and CMV-seropositive. The chain is built from TRBV7-2 and TRBJ2-1, with TRBD2 identical over 12 bases. The CDR3 DNA is TGTGCCAGCAGCTTGACTAGCGGGAGTCAGGTTGAGCAGTTCTTC. Protein product: CASSLTSGSQVEQFF.